This T cell receptor beta chain appears in the sequencing data of a study of cytomegalovirus exposure and HLA in healthy donors. Germline V gene sequence: CDR1 MDHEN, CDR2 SYDVKM. The CDR3 loop spans 15 amino acids. J gave up 0 bases and V 7 bases, and 5 bases lay outside the gene matches. Findings and limits, study-wide: A few CMV-associated chains were confirmed in vitro to be specific for CMV antigens.

A word on this clone: What it binds is not known.

In the PCR, 60 Vbeta and 13 Jbeta primers were used. TCRdb's copy holds only in-frame clones and misses some; the assay was immunoSEQ multiplex PCR. The sample consists of about 200,000 clones, roughly three quarters of them appearing once. Donors had nominal health at sampling but likely had unrecorded immune exposures. This clonotype originated in a man aged 50-59 years in good health and CMV-seronegative. The V and J genes are TRBV28 and TRBJ2-2; 7 nucleotides agree with TRBD1. Sequencing input: PBMCs. CDR3 loop: CASNSGTANTGELFF. The CDR3 DNA sequence: TGTGCCAGCAATTCTGGGACAGCGAACACCGGGGAGCTGTTTTTT. Full variable domain (outside the CDR3, taken from reference TRBV28 and TRBJ2-2): DVKVTQSSRYLVKRTGEKVFLECVQDMDHENMFWYRQDPGLGLRLIYFSYDVKMKEKGDIPEGYSVSREKKERFSLILESASTNQTSMYLCASNSGTANTGELFFGEGSRLTVL.